This T cell receptor beta chain was sequenced during a study of CD8 T cells in ankylosing spondylitis. Germline lookup yields CDR1 LGHDT and CDR2 YNNKEL (reference sequence). V trimming: 4 bases; J trimming: 5 bases; junction bases outside the gene matches: 20. This CDR3 has 19 residues. For TCR beta, libraries came from quantitative 5'-RACE with molecular barcodes. TCRdb analysed the 5' RACE reads with MiXCR anew, one entry per CDR3 protein. The data contain hundreds of thousands of distinct CDR3 sequences, roughly 10% of them seen just once; the ten biggest clones take up about 20%. The V gene is TRBV3-1, the J gene TRBJ2-1, with 7 bases that match TRBD1. The TCR comes from a male donor with ankylosing spondylitis or in good health (not recorded which). Sequenced: blood, either unsorted or a sorted T cell fraction (not recorded which). CDR3 residues: CASSPRQGPSYVGDNEQFF. In DNA form, the CDR3 reads TGTGCCAGCAGCCCCCGACAGGGACCATCCTACGTCGGAGACAATGAGCAGTTCTTC.